This is a list of T cell receptor beta chains from one sample in a study of OX40 agonist ivuxolimab in advanced cancers. The assay was immunoSEQ multiplex PCR, and TCRdb's table has in-frame clones only and misses some. The repertoire includes about 72,000 clones, 89% of them detected once, and more than 9.5% sits in the top ten. Source: CD4+ or CD8+ T cells sorted from blood, taken in a trial of the OX40 agonist ivuxolimab. The receptor source for this set is an adult with an advanced solid tumor such as melanoma, head and neck, liver or kidney cancer. Both conserved end residues are part of each CDR3. The D gene is left open where the match is weak. The size of a clone is reported for some rows only, either as once, few or many, or as a class for expanded clones.

v_gene,d_gene,abundance,j_gene,CDR3nt,CDR3aa
TRBV19,-,-,TRBJ2-7,TGTGCCAGTAGTGGGGGGAGAAACTACGAGCAGTACTTC,CASSGGRNYEQYF
TRBV28,TRBD2,-,TRBJ2-1,TGTGCCAGTTCCCAACGAGCGGGAGGAAGGAATGAGCAGTTCTTC,CASSQRAGGRNEQFF
TRBV7-9,-,-,TRBJ2-3,TGTGCCAGCAGCAAGGACACTGGTCAGGATACGCAGTATTTT,CASSKDTGQDTQYF
TRBV28,-,-,TRBJ2-1,TGTGCCAGCAGCCGAGGCGGGCGCAGCTCCTACAATGAGCAGTTCTTC,CASSRGGRSSYNEQFF
TRBV7-7,TRBD2,-,TRBJ2-1,TGTGCTAGCAGCCGGACTAGCGGGGTATACAATGAGCAGTTCTTC,CASSRTSGVYNEQFF
TRBV28,-,-,TRBJ2-5,TGTGCCAGCAGTTTATCGGGGAGGATCGAGACCCAGTACTTC,CASSLSGRIETQYF
TRBV6-4,-,once,TRBJ2-1,TGTGCCAGCAGTAAAAGCGGATTCCTATCCTACAATGAGCAGTTCTTC,CASSKSGFLSYNEQFF
TRBV5-1,-,-,TRBJ2-5,TGCGCCAGCAGCTCGGGCCTTTACACGGAGACCCAGTACTTC,CASSSGLYTETQYF
TRBV14,-,-,TRBJ1-1,TGTGCCAGCAGCCAAAACACTGAAGCTTTCTTT,CASSQNTEAFF
TRBV5-8,-,-,TRBJ1-2,TGTGCCAGCAGCTTGGAGGGTGGCTACACCTTC,CASSLEGGYTF
TRBV6-5,TRBD1,-,TRBJ1-1,TGTGCCAGCAGCTTAACAGGGGGCCTAAACACTGAAGCTTTCTTT,CASSLTGGLNTEAFF
TRBV27,-,once,TRBJ1-4,TGTGCCAGCAGTTTAGCAGGGGCTTCTAATGAAAAACTGTTTTTT,CASSLAGASNEKLFF
TRBV2,-,-,TRBJ2-5,TGTGCCAGCAGTGTAAGGGGGACCCAGTACTTC,CASSVRGTQYF
TRBV7-2,-,-,TRBJ1-4,TGTGCCAGCAGCTTTCAGGGGAGGGTGGTGAATGAAAAACTGTTTTTT,CASSFQGRVVNEKLFF
TRBV5-1,TRBD2,-,TRBJ2-4,TGCGCCAGCAGCCCGGGGGGGTCGGCCAAAAACATTCAGTACTTC,CASSPGGSAKNIQYF
TRBV11-2,TRBD2,-,TRBJ2-7,TGTGCCAGCAGCTTAACCCGCGGGAGGGCCGGGGAGCAGTACTTC,CASSLTRGRAGEQYF
TRBV2,TRBD1,-,TRBJ2-5,TGTGCCAGCAGTTACCCGGGACAGAGAAAAGAGACCCAGTACTTC,CASSYPGQRKETQYF
TRBV5-1,TRBD1,-,TRBJ2-7,TGCGCCAGCAGCCCCCGGACAGGGCAACCCTACGAGCAGTACTTC,CASSPRTGQPYEQYF
TRBV19,TRBD1,-,TRBJ1-4,TGTGCCAGTAGTCCCCGGACAGGTCCGGGTGAAAAACTGTTTTTT,CASSPRTGPGEKLFF
TRBV19,-,-,TRBJ2-5,TGTGCCAGTGCGGACAGTATACAAGAGACCCAGTACTTC,CASADSIQETQYF
TRBV6-1,-,-,TRBJ1-5,TGTGCCAGCAGTGAAAGATGGGCAGTCTATAGCAATCAGCCCCAGCATTTT,CASSERWAVYSNQPQHF
TRBV28,TRBD1,-,TRBJ2-5,TGTGCCAGCAGCCTTGACAGGGAAGAGACCCAGTACTTC,CASSLDREETQYF
TRBV6-6,-,-,TRBJ2-1,TGTGCCAGCAGTTACATGTGGGCCGCGATCGGTGAGCAGTTCTTC,CASSYMWAAIGEQFF
TRBV10-3,-,-,TRBJ1-5,TGTGCCATCAGTGAGCAGGGATGGTCGGGGGGGCGCGATCAGCCCCAGCATTTT,CAISEQGWSGGRDQPQHF
TRBV14,TRBD1,-,TRBJ1-2,TGTGCCAGCAGCCCCGTGACAGGGTGGGCCTATGGCTACACCTTC,CASSPVTGWAYGYTF
TRBV6-5,-,-,TRBJ1-2,TGTGCCAGCAGTAGAGACAGGCTATATGGCTACACCTTC,CASSRDRLYGYTF
TRBV10-2,-,-,TRBJ1-5,TGCGCCAGCACCCTCGACGGGTATCAGCCCCAGCATTTT,CASTLDGYQPQHF
TRBV5-8,TRBD2,-,TRBJ2-3,TGTGCCAGCAGCCCCCCCGCGGGGCTAGCGGAAGATACGCAGTATTTT,CASSPPAGLAEDTQYF
TRBV19,TRBD1,once,TRBJ2-5,TGTGCCAGTAGTAAGGGACAGGGGTTCCAAGAGACCCAGTACTTC,CASSKGQGFQETQYF
TRBV4-1,TRBD2,once,TRBJ2-7,TGCGCCAGCAGCCAAGATACCCCGCTAGCGGGAGGTTCCTACGAGCAGTACTTC,CASSQDTPLAGGSYEQYF
TRBV6-5,TRBD1,-,TRBJ2-7,TGTGCCAGCAGTTACGACAGGGGGTTCTACGAGCAGTACTTC,CASSYDRGFYEQYF
TRBV6-6,TRBD1,-,TRBJ1-2,TGTGCCAGCACCCGGGACAGGGGGACCTATGGCTACACCTTC,CASTRDRGTYGYTF
TRBV27,-,-,TRBJ2-2,TGTGCCAGCAGTTTACTTCCAGAGGGTCTTAACACCGGGGAGCTGTTTTTT,CASSLLPEGLNTGELFF
TRBV5-6,-,-,TRBJ1-1,TGTGCCAGCAGCTTGTGGCGGGGGATGGGCACTGAAGCTTTCTTT,CASSLWRGMGTEAFF
TRBV28,-,-,TRBJ1-2,TGTGCCAGCAGCCCTACGGCAAGGGACGGCTACACCTTC,CASSPTARDGYTF
TRBV11-2,TRBD2,-,TRBJ2-3,TGTGCCAGCAGCTCGGGACTAGCGGGAGTATCCGATACGCAGTATTTT,CASSSGLAGVSDTQYF
TRBV28,-,-,TRBJ1-1,TGTGCCAGCACCGAGTGGACTGAAGCTTTCTTT,CASTEWTEAFF
TRBV6-1,-,-,TRBJ1-2,TGTGCCAGCAGTGAAGCGGGGGGGCGAGGCTACACCTTC,CASSEAGGRGYTF
TRBV18,TRBD1,-,TRBJ2-1,TGTGCCAGCTCACTCCAGGGGGCGGATTACAATGAGCAGTTCTTC,CASSLQGADYNEQFF
TRBV7-2,-,-,TRBJ1-4,TGTGCCAGCCGGGGCGGGACCGACCCGATGGGTAATGAAAAACTGTTTTTT,CASRGGTDPMGNEKLFF
TRBV10-1,TRBD1,-,TRBJ2-7,TGCGCCAGCGGTGAACAGACAGGGAATTTAGCCGAGCAGTACTTC,CASGEQTGNLAEQYF
TRBV5-6,-,few,TRBJ1-4,TGTGCCAGCAGCACGGGACTCTCGAATGAAAAACTGTTTTTT,CASSTGLSNEKLFF
TRBV28,-,-,TRBJ2-1,TGTGCCAGCGCCCCGGGACATGGGGAACACAATGAGCAGTTCTTC,CASAPGHGEHNEQFF
TRBV6-5,-,-,TRBJ1-3,TGTGCCAGCAGATCCGGACCGGCTTCTGGAAACACCATATATTTT,CASRSGPASGNTIYF
TRBV19,TRBD1,-,TRBJ2-1,TGTGCCAGTAGCCCCGGACAGGGGTTGGTAGATGAGCAGTTCTTC,CASSPGQGLVDEQFF
TRBV5-1,-,-,TRBJ2-7,TGCGCCAGCAGCTTGGCGGGTCCGACCGAGCAGTACTTC,CASSLAGPTEQYF
TRBV2,-,-,TRBJ2-7,TGTGCCAGCAGTGAAGCGCGGGCAGGGGTGACCGGTCTTTGGTACTTC,CASSEARAGVTGLWYF